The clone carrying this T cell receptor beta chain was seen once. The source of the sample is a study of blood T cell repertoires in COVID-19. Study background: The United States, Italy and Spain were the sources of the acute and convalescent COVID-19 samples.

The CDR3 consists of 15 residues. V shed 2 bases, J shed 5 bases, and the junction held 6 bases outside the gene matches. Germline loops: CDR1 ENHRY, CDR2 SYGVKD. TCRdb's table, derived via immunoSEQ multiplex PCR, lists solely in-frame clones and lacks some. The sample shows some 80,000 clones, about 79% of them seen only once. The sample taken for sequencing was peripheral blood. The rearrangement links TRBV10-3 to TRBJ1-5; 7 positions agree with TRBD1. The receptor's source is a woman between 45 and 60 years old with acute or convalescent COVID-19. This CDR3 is CAISERTGADQPQHF. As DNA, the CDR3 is TGTGCCATCAGTGAGCGAACAGGGGCGGATCAGCCCCAGCATTTT.